This T cell receptor (beta chain) is from a study of cytomegalovirus exposure and HLA in healthy donors. Study context: As an earlier analysis found, around 190 million T cells yielded fewer than 130 million unique TCR beta sequences. Study observations and caveats: Accurate predictions that matched the HLA-A and HLA-B alleles of most subjects were reportedly made from TCR beta sequences. Association of a missense DCLRE1C variant with TCR beta V- and J-gene trimming was reported in a later analysis.

The germline gives CDR1 KGHSH, CDR2 LQKENI. The CDR3 is 13 residues long. Trimming removed 3 bases from V and 2 bases from J, with 5 bases in between. As to this clone: What it recognizes is unknown.

The PCR was carried out with 60 Vbeta primers and 13 Jbeta primers. Data came from immunoSEQ multiplex PCR; TCRdb stores just in-frame clones and leaves some out. In the table there are some 120,000 clones, roughly two thirds of which are singletons. The sequenced material came from PBMCs. The sequence was collected from a man aged 25 to 40 in good health and CMV-seropositive. The chain combines TRBV18 with TRBJ2-1; no clear D gene. DNA of the CDR3: TGTGCCAGCTCACCTTCTGCCTACAATGAGCAGTTCTTC. Amino acids: CASSPSAYNEQFF.